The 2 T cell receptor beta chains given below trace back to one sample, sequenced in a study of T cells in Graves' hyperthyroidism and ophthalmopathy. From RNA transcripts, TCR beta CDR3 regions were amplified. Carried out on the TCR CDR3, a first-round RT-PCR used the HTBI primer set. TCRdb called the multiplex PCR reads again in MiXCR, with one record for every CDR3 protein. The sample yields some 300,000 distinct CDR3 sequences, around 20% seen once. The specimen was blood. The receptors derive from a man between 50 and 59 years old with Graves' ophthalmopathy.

CDR3 sequence (DNA): TGTGCCAGCAGCCCCGGTCGGGGGTTTACCTACGAGCAGTACTTC. It specifies CASSPGRGFTYEQYF. The rearrangement joins TRBV13 to TRBJ2-7; TRBD2 might be the D (6 bases). Trimming cost V 5 bases and J 2 bases, with 16 bases left between them. The CDR3 is made up of 15 amino acids. Germline V CDR1 and CDR2: PRHDT, FYEKMQ (reference sequence).

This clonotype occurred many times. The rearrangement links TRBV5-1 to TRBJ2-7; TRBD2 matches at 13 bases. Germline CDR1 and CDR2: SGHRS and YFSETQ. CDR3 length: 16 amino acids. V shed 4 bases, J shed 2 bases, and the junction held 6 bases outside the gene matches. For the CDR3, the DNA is TGCGCCAGCAGCCGGGGGGGGACTAGCGGGACCTACGAGCAGTACTTC. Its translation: CASSRGGTSGTYEQYF.